This T cell receptor (beta chain) was captured by sequencing in a study of tumor-infiltrating lymphocytes in oesophageal squamous cell carcinoma. One entry per CDR3 protein, called by TCRdb with MiXCR from the PCR reads. The table has 20,000 to 25,000 distinct CDR3 sequences, roughly 32% seen once. The receptor was isolated from a female donor with esophageal squamous cell carcinoma. The sequenced material came from esophageal tumor tissue.

The CDR3 sequence: CASSLFPGSYEQFF. The CDR3 bases are TGTGCCAGCAGTTTATTTCCCGGGTCCTACGAGCAGTTCTTT. The V call is TRBV28, the J call TRBJ1-1; D remains unclear. Trimming left V 1 base short and J 14 bases short, with 20 bases between. Germline V gene lookup returns CDR1 MDHEN and CDR2 SYDVKM. The CDR3 consists of 14 residues.